These T cell receptor beta chains were read from a single sample in a study of CD4 T cells in relation to SARS-CoV-2 and coronaviruses. Assay: immunoSEQ multiplex PCR; the TCRdb copy retains only in-frame clones and omits some. The sample yields 30,000 to 40,000 clones, under 80% seen once. Their antigen targets remain unknown. The specimen was memory CD4+ T cells from PBMCs, cultured in vitro. The receptor source for this set is an adult with COVID-19. Each CDR3 is given without its conserved first and last residue.

V: TRBV4-2; J: TRBJ2-2; CDR3: ASSQDPGGEGGELF
V: TRBV6-2/TRBV6-3; J: TRBJ2-2; CDR3: ASSYTDTGELF
V: TRBV4-1; J: TRBJ2-7; CDR3: ASSPQPYSYYEQY
V: TRBV5-5; J: TRBJ1-4; CDR3: ASSLGPGQDNEKLF
V: TRBV2; J: TRBJ2-1; CDR3: ASSDPGGVLNEQF
V: TRBV5-6; J: TRBJ2-7; CDR3: ASSLVGYEQY
V: TRBV6-5; J: TRBJ2-1; CDR3: ASSGTNEQF
V: TRBV24-1; J: TRBJ2-6; CDR3: ATRDRRTRPLGANVLT
V: TRBV28; J: TRBJ1-1; CDR3: ASSPGDTNTEAF
V: TRBV11-3; J: TRBJ1-5; CDR3: ASSEDAREQPQH
V: TRBV4-1; J: TRBJ2-5; CDR3: ASSQVLGTQY
V: TRBV30; J: TRBJ1-2; CDR3: AWNSRPAWGA
V: TRBV30; J: TRBJ2-7; CDR3: AWCWGDRDPYEQY
V: TRBV7-8; J: TRBJ2-4; CDR3: ASSLRAGVSLAKNIQY
V: TRBV7-2; J: TRBJ2-3; CDR3: ASSFGGGRINTDTQY
V: TRBV5-8; J: TRBJ2-5; CDR3: ASSLEHLQETQY
V: TRBV6-2/TRBV6-3; J: TRBJ2-1; CDR3: ASSVDTHNEQF
V: TRBV3-1/TRBV3-2; J: TRBJ2-3; CDR3: ASSPGLAGASTDTQY
V: TRBV4-2; J: TRBJ2-3; CDR3: ASSQDLAYTQY
V: TRBV5-1; J: TRBJ1-1; CDR3: ASSLIGLGTEAF
V: TRBV28; J: TRBJ1-2; CDR3: ASSGRTGNYGYT
V: TRBV11-3; J: TRBJ2-2; CDR3: ASSPPGAWGTGELF
V: TRBV9; J: TRBJ2-5; CDR3: ASSHRSYRGLETQY
V: TRBV28; J: TRBJ2-6; CDR3: ASSYVQASGANVLT
V: TRBV15; J: TRBJ1-2; CDR3: ATSRLPSKVGESGYT
V: TRBV18; J: TRBJ1-1; CDR3: ASSPATKNTEAF
V: TRBV24-1; J: TRBJ2-1; CDR3: ATSDSVRGSYNEQF
V: TRBV28; J: TRBJ1-2; CDR3: ASSRSTLGYT
V: TRBV4-1; J: TRBJ1-2; CDR3: ASSQTEDRNGYGYT
V: TRBV6-2/TRBV6-3; J: TRBJ1-6; CDR3: ASSKRDSYNSPLH
V: TRBV27; J: TRBJ2-1; CDR3: ASSPLRGRSYNEQF
V: TRBV7-2; J: TRBJ1-5; CDR3: ASSRPPISEDQPQH
V: TRBV4-1; J: TRBJ2-7; CDR3: ASSLTGTPGVEQY
V: TRBV28; J: TRBJ1-5; CDR3: ASSRGGSRNQPQH
V: TRBV18; J: TRBJ1-1; CDR3: ASSPGRQANTEAF
V: TRBV5-5; J: TRBJ1-5; CDR3: ASSFVALDGNQPQH
V: TRBV14; J: TRBJ2-5; CDR3: ASSQGMAPLVPQY
V: TRBV14; J: TRBJ2-7; CDR3: ASSQAREQY
V: TRBV2; J: TRBJ2-1; CDR3: ASGFYNEQF
V: TRBV6-7; J: TRBJ2-5; CDR3: ASSHQPGSGRETQY
V: TRBV19; J: TRBJ1-5; CDR3: ASSRGPNQPQH
V: TRBV5-6; J: TRBJ1-5; CDR3: ASSLGASQPQH
V: TRBV7-2; J: TRBJ2-5; CDR3: ASSGMGAGGGETQY
V: TRBV5-1; J: TRBJ2-1; CDR3: ASSPGTSNEQF
V: TRBV14; J: TRBJ2-1; CDR3: ASSQLTSGYGKQF
V: TRBV28; J: TRBJ2-6; CDR3: ASSLSWGGLPTSGANVLT
V: TRBV5-4; J: TRBJ2-7; CDR3: ASSRTSSYEQY
V: TRBV6-5; J: TRBJ2-7; CDR3: ASTRDLLTYEQY